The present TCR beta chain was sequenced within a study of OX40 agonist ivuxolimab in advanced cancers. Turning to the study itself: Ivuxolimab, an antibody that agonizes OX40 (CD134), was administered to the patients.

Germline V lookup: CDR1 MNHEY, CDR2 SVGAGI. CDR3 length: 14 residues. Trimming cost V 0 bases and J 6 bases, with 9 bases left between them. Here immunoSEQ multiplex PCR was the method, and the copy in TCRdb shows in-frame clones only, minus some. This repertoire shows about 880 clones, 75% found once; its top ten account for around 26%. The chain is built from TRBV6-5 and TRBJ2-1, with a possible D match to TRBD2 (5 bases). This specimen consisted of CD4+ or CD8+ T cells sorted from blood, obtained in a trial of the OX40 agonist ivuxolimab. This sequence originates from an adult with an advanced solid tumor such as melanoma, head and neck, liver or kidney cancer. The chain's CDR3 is CASSYSEGSNEQFF. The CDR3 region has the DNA TGTGCCAGCAGTTACTCGGAAGGGAGCAATGAGCAGTTCTTC.